The next 26 T cell receptor beta chains were all read from a single sample in a study of T cells in placental villitis. This was the immunoSEQ v4 assay. The table came from immunoSEQ multiplex PCR; TCRdb's copy has only in-frame clones and leaves some out. Among 550 or so clones listed, around 97% were seen once. Sequenced material: placental tissue containing maternal and fetal cells. The receptors shown here come from a human donor in good health; the placental T cells may come from both mother and fetus.

V and J are TRBV2 and TRBJ2-3, with TRBD2 identical over 12 bases. With V trimmed by 6 bases and J by 0 bases, 10 bases remained unmatched. This CDR3 contains 18 residues. Germline V gives CDR1 SNHLY, CDR2 FYNNEI. CDR3 amino acids: CASSFTGLAGFSTDTQYF. The CDR3 DNA is TGTGCCAGCAGCTTCACGGGACTAGCGGGTTTTAGCACAGATACGCAGTATTTT.

This sequence joins TRBV19 and TRBJ2-3, with 11 bases aligning to TRBD2. This CDR3 has 16 amino acids. Germline V CDR1 and CDR2: LNHDA, SQIVND (reference sequence). J gave up 2 bases and V 6 bases, and 7 bases lay outside the gene matches. In DNA form, the CDR3 reads TGTGCCAGTAGCCGCCGACTAGCGGGGACCACAGATACGCAGTATTTT. This sequence encodes CASSRRLAGTTDTQYF. Full variable domain (outside the CDR3, taken from reference TRBV19 and TRBJ2-3): DGGITQSPKYLFRKEGQNVTLSCEQNLNHDAMYWYRQDPGQGLRLIYYSQIVNDFQKGDIAEGYSVSREKKESFPLTVTSAQKNPTAFYLCASSRRLAGTTDTQYFGPGTRLTVL.

CDR3 sequence reads: CASTNPLLSRQGQWNVLTF. The CDR3 DNA is TGTGCCAGCACCAATCCCCTCCTATCGCGCCAGGGACAGTGGAATGTCCTGACTTTC. The rearrangement links TRBV7-9 to TRBJ2-6; 7 positions match TRBD1. This CDR3 region has 19 residues. Trimming at V came to 7 bases and at J to 13 bases, leaving 28 bases not matched to a gene. Per germline, CDR1 SEHNR and CDR2 FQNEAQ (reference sequence).

The V call is TRBV14, the J call TRBJ2-7; 7 positions match TRBD2. V gave up 6 bases and J gave up 4 bases; unmatched junction bases: 6. The CDR3 contains 13 residues. In germline, CDR1 is SGHDN, CDR2 FVKESK. The CDR3 DNA reads as TGTGCCAGCAGTCTAGCGGACGTGTACGAGCAGTACGTC. Amino acids: CASSLADVYEQYV.

This clone has a single count. The genes are TRBV24-1 and TRBJ2-1; D possibly corresponds to TRBD1 (6 bases). This CDR3 has 15 residues. Germline loops: CDR1 KGHDR, CDR2 SFDVKD. The V and J ends lost 0 bases and 5 bases respectively, with 10 bases between them. The chain's CDR3 is CATSDLFAGDNEQFF. The CDR3 bases are TGTGCCACCAGTGATTTGTTTGCAGGGGACAATGAGCAGTTCTTC.

This chain joins TRBV5-1 and TRBJ1-1, with TRBD1 identical over 9 bases. Germline CDR1 reads SGHRS; CDR2 reads YFSETQ. The CDR3 covers 14 residues. V shed 1 base, J shed 8 bases, and the junction held 6 bases outside the gene matches. The CDR3 reads CASSLQGQGDEAFF. Written as DNA, the CDR3 is TGCGCCAGCAGCTTGCAGGGACAGGGAGACGAAGCTTTCTTT.

The chain recombines TRBV19 with TRBJ2-3; unclear D gene. Germline CDR1 LNHDA, CDR2 SQIVND (reference sequence). This CDR3 has 11 amino acids. V lost 6 bases to trimming and J lost 5 bases, with 6 bases between them. The CDR3 region has the DNA TGTGCCAGTAGGAAGGGAGATACGCAGTATTTT. As protein: CASRKGDTQYF.

The V and J genes are TRBV6-5 and TRBJ2-4, with D uncertain. This CDR3 is built from 12 residues. Trimming took off 6 bases at V and 0 bases at J, with 3 bases between the two ends. From germline, CDR1 is MNHEY and CDR2 SVGAGI. The CDR3: CASRLAKNIQYF. The CDR3 region has the DNA TGTGCCAGCAGACTAGCCAAAAACATTCAGTACTTC.

The chain combines TRBV5-6 with TRBJ2-1; the D is unclear. The CDR3 totals 13 residues. Germline assignment: CDR1 SGHDT and CDR2 YYEEEE. Between the trimmed V and J ends, which lost 0 bases and 5 bases, there was a span of 6 bases. CDR3 sequence reads: CASSLASDNEQFF. CDR3 bases: TGTGCCAGCAGCTTGGCCTCGGACAATGAGCAGTTCTTC.

The genes are TRBV10-3 and TRBJ2-3; tentative D call: TRBD2 (6 bases). The CDR3 covers 13 residues. Trimming took 4 bases from V and 3 from J, leaving 8 bases between them. Germline V gene data show CDR1 as ENHRY and CDR2 as SYGVKD. The CDR3 DNA reads TGTGCCATCAGTGTGCGGGGAACAGATACGCAGTATTTT. Protein: CAISVRGTDTQYF.

The J gene is TRBJ2-2, the V gene TRBV20-1, with D maybe TRBD1 (6 bases). CDR1 DFQATT and CDR2 SNEGSKA come from the germline V gene (reference sequence). The CDR3 length is 13 residues. Trimming stripped 3 bases from V and 4 bases from J, with 9 bases between. The CDR3 loop reads CSASARGTGELFF. The CDR3 DNA sequence: TGCAGTGCTAGTGCCAGGGGCACCGGGGAGCTGTTTTTT.

V gene TRBV28 combines with J gene TRBJ2-5; TRBD1 agrees at 7 bases. CDR3 length: 16 amino acids. Germline CDR1 and CDR2: MDHEN and SYDVKM. Trimming at V came to 5 bases and at J to 4 bases, leaving 13 bases not matched to a gene. The CDR3 nucleotides read TGTGCCAGCAGTCCACCCTATGGGACAGTAGGAGAGACCCAGTACTTC. As protein: CASSPPYGTVGETQYF. Combining the CDR3 with reference TRBV28 and TRBJ2-5 gives the whole variable domain DVKVTQSSRYLVKRTGEKVFLECVQDMDHENMFWYRQDPGLGLRLIYFSYDVKMKEKGDIPEGYSVSREKKERFSLILESASTNQTSMYLCASSPPYGTVGETQYFGPGTRLLVL.

V usage is TRBV11-2 and J usage is TRBJ1-1; perhaps TRBD1 as D (5 bases). Germline V gene sequence: CDR1 SGHAT, CDR2 FQNNGV. This CDR3 region has 14 residues. The V and J ends lost 0 bases and 6 bases respectively, with 11 bases between them. DNA of the CDR3: TGTGCCAGCAGCTTAGAGGGTCGGGGCGCTGAAGCTTTCTTT. The encoded protein is CASSLEGRGAEAFF.

J is TRBJ1-4 and V is TRBV30; D remains ambiguous. Germline-derived CDR1 and CDR2 are GTSNPN and SVGIG (reference sequence). The CDR3 is 14 amino acids. Trimming removed 0 bases from V and 7 bases from J, with 12 bases in between. The CDR3 bases are TGTGCCTGGAGTGTGGGGAGGGTCGGTGAAAAACTGTTTTTT. Amino acid sequence: CAWSVGRVGEKLFF.

The chain carries TRBV5-1 and TRBJ1-1; possible D gene TRBD1, 6 bases. The ends were cut back, 5 bases at V and 9 bases at J, with 14 bases in the middle. This CDR3 comprises 12 residues. Germline CDR1 is SGHRS and CDR2 is YFSETQ. DNA for the CDR3: TGCGCCAGCAGTCAGGGGTTAAACAAAGCTTTCTTT. Translation: CASSQGLNKAFF.

This chain links TRBV2 with TRBJ1-2; D ambiguous. The V gene lost 6 bases and the J gene lost 6 bases, with 14 bases spanning the gap. CDR3 length: 13 residues. Looked up from germline, CDR1 is SNHLY and CDR2 is FYNNEI. CDR3 sequence reads: CASSAKNWDGYTF. The CDR3 DNA reads TGTGCCAGCAGCGCTAAAAATTGGGATGGCTACACCTTC.

The chain couples TRBV2 to TRBJ1-2; no reliable D call. V was cut by 4 bases and J by 9 bases, with 12 bases left in between. The CDR3 has 12 amino acids. Per the germline V gene, CDR1 is SNHLY and CDR2 is FYNNEI. Here the CDR3 reads CASSVTMDRYTF. CDR3 coding DNA: TGTGCCAGCAGTGTGACGATGGACCGCTACACCTTC.

V usage is TRBV7-9 and J usage is TRBJ2-7, with 11 bases aligning to TRBD2. J gave up 10 bases and V 5 bases, and 7 bases lay outside the gene matches. Germline CDR1 reads SEHNR; CDR2 reads FQNEAQ (reference sequence). The length of the CDR3 is 13 residues. The CDR3 loop reads CASSRLAGMIQYV. As DNA, the CDR3 is TGTGCCAGCAGCCGACTAGCGGGAATGATACAGTACGTC.

The chain uses TRBV5-4 and TRBJ2-5; the match to TRBD1 covers 11 bases. The CDR3 consists of 15 residues. Per germline, CDR1 SGHNT and CDR2 YYREEE (reference sequence). The V segment lost 4 bases and the J segment 5 bases; nucleotides outside the gene matches: 7. Here the CDR3 reads CASSSRDRGWETQYF. As DNA, the CDR3 is TGTGCCAGCAGCAGTCGGGACAGGGGGTGGGAGACCCAGTACTTC.

V usage is TRBV7-3 and J usage is TRBJ2-3, with 7 bases lining up with TRBD2. CDR1 SGHTA and CDR2 FQGTGA come from the germline V gene. Unmatched junction bases numbered 10, after V lost 6 bases and J lost 4 bases. This CDR3 has 15 residues. CDR3 sequence reads: CASSLRGGSSDTQYF. The CDR3 coding sequence is TGTGCCAGCAGTCTCCGCGGCGGGAGTTCAGATACGCAGTATTTT.

The chain carries TRBV7-2 and TRBJ2-3; 16 bases match TRBD2. Germline V gives CDR1 SGHTA, CDR2 FQGNSA. With V trimmed by 1 base and J by 14 bases, 6 bases remained unmatched. The CDR3 length is 15 residues. The DNA of the CDR3 is TGTGCCAGCAGCTTAGACGGGACTAGCGGGAGGGCCCGGTATTTT. Protein: CASSLDGTSGRARYF.

The rearrangement joins TRBV19 to TRBJ2-6, with 7 positions matching TRBD1. In germline, CDR1 is LNHDA, CDR2 SQIVND (reference sequence). V shed 6 bases, J shed 5 bases, and the junction held 10 bases outside the gene matches. This CDR3 comprises 16 residues. CDR3 residues: CASSPWTGLRANVLTF. The CDR3 DNA follows: TGTGCCAGTAGCCCCTGGACAGGCCTGAGGGCCAACGTCCTGACTTTC.

CDR3 amino acids: CASSLTGGPNEQFF. For the CDR3, the DNA is TGTGCCAGCAGCTTAACGGGAGGGCCTAATGAGCAGTTCTTC. The rearrangement uses TRBV7-2 and TRBJ2-1; 8 nucleotides match TRBD2. The CDR3 runs 14 residues. Germline CDR1 and CDR2: SGHTA and FQGNSA. J gave up 7 bases and V 2 bases, and 4 bases lay outside the gene matches.

V usage is TRBV30 and J usage is TRBJ1-2; D remains unclear. The CDR3 is made up of 14 amino acids. Germline assignment: CDR1 GTSNPN and CDR2 SVGIG (reference sequence). The V end lost 4 bases, the J end lost 4 bases, and 16 bases lay between the germline ends. The CDR3 loop is CAWIEAVTTYGYTF. The CDR3 DNA reads as TGTGCCTGGATAGAGGCTGTAACTACCTATGGCTACACCTTC. The entire variable domain, with the rest obtained from reference TRBV30 and TRBJ1-2, is as follows: SQTIHQWPATLVQPVGSPLSLECTVEGTSNPNLYWYRQAAGRGLQLLFYSVGIGQISSEVPQNLSASRPQDRQFILSSKKLLLSDSGFYLCAWIEAVTTYGYTFGSGTRLTVV.

The V and J genes are TRBV5-1 and TRBJ1-6, with unresolved D. The CDR3 has 14 amino acids. V lost 3 bases to trimming and J lost 6 bases, with 10 bases between them. Per the germline V gene, CDR1 is SGHRS and CDR2 is YFSETQ. CDR3 sequence (DNA): TGCGCCAGCAGCTCCCGGGAGACTAATTCACCCCTCCACTTT. Protein product: CASSSRETNSPLHF. Supplemented by reference TRBV5-1 and TRBJ1-6, the full variable domain reads KAGVTQTPRYLIKTRGQQVTLSCSPISGHRSVSWYQQTPGQGLQFLFEYFSETQRNKGNFPGRFSGRQFSNSRSEMNVSTLELGDSALYLCASSSRETNSPLHFGNGTRLTVT.

V and J are TRBV6-5 and TRBJ1-2, with D perhaps TRBD1 (5 bases). V lost 8 bases and J 4 bases, leaving 8 bases between the germline ends. The CDR3 sequence is 11 residues long. CDR1 is MNHEY and CDR2 is SVGAGI in the germline V gene. In DNA form, the CDR3 reads TGTGCCAGCGCGGGGCCCTATGGCTACACCTTC. Amino acid sequence: CASAGPYGYTF.